Reported below is one T cell receptor beta chain. The sample belongs to a study of blood T cell repertoires in COVID-19. This CDR3 spans 13 amino acids. Per the germline V gene, CDR1 is SGHTA and CDR2 is FQGNSA. V lost 4 bases and J lost 8, with 14 bases in between. Only in-frame clones appear in the TCRdb table, and some are missing; sequencing was by immunoSEQ multiplex PCR. The sample lists 310,000 or so clones; 80% to 95% were seen once. In Cohort 3, a recovered donor had either two negative PCRs, clearance, or symptom resolution. This TCR was sampled from a woman aged 30 to 39 who had recovered from COVID-19. The chain carries TRBV7-2 and TRBJ1-2; no clear D gene. The source material was PBMCs or T cells enriched from blood (not recorded which). In DNA form, the CDR3 reads TGTGCCAGCAGCTCGGTAGCCCTCGGAGGCTACACCTTC. Its translation: CASSSVALGGYTF.